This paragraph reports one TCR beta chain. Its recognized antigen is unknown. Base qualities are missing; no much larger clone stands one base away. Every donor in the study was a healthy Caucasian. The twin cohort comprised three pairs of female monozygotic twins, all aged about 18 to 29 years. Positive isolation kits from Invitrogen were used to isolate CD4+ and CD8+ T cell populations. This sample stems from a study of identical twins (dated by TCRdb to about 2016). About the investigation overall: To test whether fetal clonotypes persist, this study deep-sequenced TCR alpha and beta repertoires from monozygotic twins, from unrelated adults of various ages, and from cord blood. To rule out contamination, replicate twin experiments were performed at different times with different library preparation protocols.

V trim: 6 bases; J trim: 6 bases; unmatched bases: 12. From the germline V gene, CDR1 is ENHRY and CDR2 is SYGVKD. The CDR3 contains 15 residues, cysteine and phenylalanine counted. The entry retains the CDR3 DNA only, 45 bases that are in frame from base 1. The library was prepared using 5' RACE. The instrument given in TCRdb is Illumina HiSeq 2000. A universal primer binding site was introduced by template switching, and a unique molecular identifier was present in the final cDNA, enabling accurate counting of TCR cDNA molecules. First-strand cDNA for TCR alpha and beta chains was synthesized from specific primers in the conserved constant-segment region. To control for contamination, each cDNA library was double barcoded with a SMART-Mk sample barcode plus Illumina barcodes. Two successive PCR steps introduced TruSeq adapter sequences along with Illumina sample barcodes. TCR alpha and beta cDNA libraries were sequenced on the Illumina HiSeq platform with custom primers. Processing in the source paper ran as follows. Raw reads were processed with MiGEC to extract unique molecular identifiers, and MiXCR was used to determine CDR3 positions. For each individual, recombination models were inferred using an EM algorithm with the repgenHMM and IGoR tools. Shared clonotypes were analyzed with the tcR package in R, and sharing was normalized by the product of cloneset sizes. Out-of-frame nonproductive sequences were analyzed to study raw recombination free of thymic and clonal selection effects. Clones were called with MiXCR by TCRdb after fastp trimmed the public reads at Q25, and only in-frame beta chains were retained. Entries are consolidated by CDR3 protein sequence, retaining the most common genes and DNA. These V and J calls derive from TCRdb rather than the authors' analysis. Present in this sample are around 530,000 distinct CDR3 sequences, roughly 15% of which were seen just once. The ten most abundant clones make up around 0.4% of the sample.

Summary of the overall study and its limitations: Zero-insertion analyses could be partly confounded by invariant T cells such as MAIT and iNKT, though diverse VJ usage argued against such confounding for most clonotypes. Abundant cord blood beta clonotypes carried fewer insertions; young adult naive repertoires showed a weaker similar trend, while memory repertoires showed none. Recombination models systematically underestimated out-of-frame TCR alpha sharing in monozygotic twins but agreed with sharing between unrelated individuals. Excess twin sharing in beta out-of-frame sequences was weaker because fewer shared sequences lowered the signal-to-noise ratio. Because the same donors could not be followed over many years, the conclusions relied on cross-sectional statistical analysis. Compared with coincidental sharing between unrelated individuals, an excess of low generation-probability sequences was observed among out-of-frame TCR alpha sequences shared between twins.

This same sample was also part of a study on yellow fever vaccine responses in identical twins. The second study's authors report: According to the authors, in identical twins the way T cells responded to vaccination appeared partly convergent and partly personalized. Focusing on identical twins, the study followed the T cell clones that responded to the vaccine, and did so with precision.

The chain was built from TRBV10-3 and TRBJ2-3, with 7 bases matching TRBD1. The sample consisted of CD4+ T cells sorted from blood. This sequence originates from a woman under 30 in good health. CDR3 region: CAIRRGPRPGDTQYF. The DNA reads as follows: TGTGCCATCAGGAGGGGGCCCCGTCCCGGGGATACGCAGTATTTT.